This TCR beta chain is drawn from a study of cytomegalovirus exposure and HLA in healthy donors (dated by TCRdb to about 2017). In terms of the full investigation: According to an earlier analysis of 587 of the donors, 150 million to 200 million T cells yielded roughly 100 million unique TCR beta sequences and approximately 300 Gb of sequence data. Around 320 gigabases of sequencing data and approximately 85 million unique TCR sequences were included in an early release covering roughly 600 HLA-typed donors. Among the approximately 430 genotyped donors, more than 70% belonged to the genetic ancestry cluster associated with self-reported Caucasian donors. The study aimed to test whether cataloging public T cell receptors could reveal signatures of past pathogen exposure. The study profiled the T cell repertoires of under 850 subjects by immunosequencing and related them to cytomegalovirus serostatus. Besides the first cohort of approximately 710 subjects, a separate validation cohort made up of about 120 different subjects was used. High-throughput TCR immunosequencing, statistical association of individual TCRs with disease status, and machine learning were combined to predict cytomegalovirus infection status. In a later analysis, previously published TCR beta repertoires from fewer than 750 donors were re-analyzed and high-resolution HLA genotyping was added so that TCR occurrence patterns could be studied. Rather than drawing on any new phenotypic data, the later analysis identified candidate immune exposures from TCR beta sequences and the way those sequences occurred across donors. To decide whether each TCR beta V gene segment behaved as functional or pseudogenic, an earlier analysis of 587 of the donors relied on high-throughput TCR beta sequencing. Donor age, sex, ethnicity and CMV serostatus were compiled alongside the repertoire data. In a later genetic analysis, genome-wide SNP genotypes for about 65% of the roughly 670 donors were used, and that subset was treated as a discovery cohort. Every repertoire in the discovery cohort had been generated on one and the same sequencing platform. HLA typing covered class I and class II loci at four-digit resolution. The number of typed donors differed by locus: about 620-640 for A, B, C, DRB1 and DQB1; some 500 for DQA1; roughly 600 for DPA1; and around 470 for DPB1. A handful of DR-DQ haplotypes were handled as single units for association and clustering because linkage in the cohort was strong. Across 300 to 500 genotyped donors of the cohort, an average of about 240,000 unique TCR beta nucleotide sequences per donor were sequenced, and 15% to 20% of those sequences were non-productive.

Sequences SGHNT (CDR1) and YENEEA (CDR2) are obtained from the germline V gene. V is pared back by 6 bases and J by 10 bases, with 25 bases lying between the germline termini. From its cysteine to its phenylalanine, the CDR3 spans 16 amino acids. This entry keeps only the CDR3 DNA: 48 bases, framed from base 1. The library was generated by the immunoSEQ multiplex PCR assay. The multiplex PCR relied on a mix of 60 forward primers for TCR Vbeta segments and 13 reverse primers for TCR Jbeta segments. The CDR3 region of rearranged TCR beta genes was amplified from genomic DNA by a multiplex PCR assay. Amplified TCR beta libraries were sequenced as 87-base-pair reads on the Illumina HiSeq System. In the source study's methods: A later analysis tallied 80 million to 95 million unique TCR beta chains across the 666 repertoires, and some 12 million of those chains were shared by two or more donors. Raw reads were error-corrected and collapsed into unique sequences by a nearest-neighbor algorithm in which closely related sequences were merged to remove PCR and sequencing errors. V, D and J gene segments were assigned by aligning CDR3 sequences to IMGT reference sequences. Each retained sequence needed at least a six-nucleotide match to both a V gene segment and a J gene segment. A rearrangement counted as productive if the CDR3 had no stop codons and remained in frame with V and J, and every other rearrangement counted as non-productive. CDR3 was defined by IMGT convention, running from the second conserved V-encoded cysteine to the conserved J-encoded phenylalanine. Sequences without an unambiguous match to a single V gene segment were excluded from the earlier analysis of a few hundred of the donors. An earlier analysis of roughly 590 of the donors called V segments functional above 56.7% productive rearrangements and segregating when the between-donor standard deviation exceeded 5%. A statistical classification framework was built to diagnose cytomegalovirus status from the catalog of TCR beta chain sequences. V and J gene assignment, in a later analysis, came from comparing TCR nucleotide sequences with IMGT/GENE-DB human TR gene sequences. A later analysis assigned CDR3 sequences and most-parsimonious VDJ recombination scenarios with the TCRdist pipeline. In a later analysis, each TCR beta chain was defined by its CDR3 amino acid sequence together with its V-gene family, and reads without a unique V-gene family were excluded. As a way to deal with suspected cross-contamination and a sequencing artifact, a later analysis dropped over 550 nucleotide sequences that were highly shared and had low generation probability. In a later analysis, a clonal expansion index for each public chain was calculated from normalized within-repertoire ranks of inferred template counts. A later analysis computed generation probabilities with a VDJ recombination model fitted to out-of-frame rearrangements, and checked the results against IGoR. In a later analysis, hypergeometric tests were used to score TCR-TCR, TCR-HLA and TCR-CMV co-occurrence, with a repertoire-size bias correction applied to TCR pairs. A later analysis estimated false discovery rates by permuting HLA or CMV assignments 20 times. A later analysis grouped co-occurring TCRs with DBSCAN, adding TCRdist sequence similarity when clustering within HLA-allele-positive subsets. For co-occurrence clustering, repertoires with fewer than 30,000 or more than 120,000 public chains were excluded, along with 5 or 6 repertoires with anomalous nucleotide sharing. Drawn from immuneACCESS, this table holds only the in-frame rearrangements with V and J called that TCRdb kept. Clones are partly lost; checked studies trace under half to an unresolved V gene and leave the rest unexplained. The V and J calls and the clone size are those of that table, but D and trimming were determined from the DNA. The sample has over 200,000 clones on record, roughly 82% of them singletons. Of the sample, 5% to 6.5% is held by the ten largest clones.

Study-wide findings and limitations: Correlated functional status among segregating V segments might reflect linkage disequilibrium, but an unknown experimental factor could not be ruled out. A group of highly shared sequence variants was considered likely to be a technical artifact of the sequencing pipeline. The 87-base-pair reads could not distinguish some IMGT-functional V segments, including TRBV6-2 and TRBV6-3, so those segments were excluded. In an earlier analysis of over 550 of the donors, most TCR beta V segments were observed in productive rearrangements about 87% or about 30% of the time, broadly matching IMGT annotations. Compared with the roughly 670-donor mean, donors in an Asian-associated ancestry cluster had fewer N-insertions in productive TCRs, according to a later genetic analysis. The presence/absence analyses assumed that sequencing depth was roughly uniform across donors, and that assumption may not be true. According to a later analysis, most CMV-associated TCR beta chains appeared to be HLA-restricted, and the HLA associations seemed to be driven largely by CMV exposure. The authors suggested that the approach could potentially be extended to other disease states and immunological phenotypes. Specific HLA alleles were associated with 15,000 to 20,000 TCR beta sequences at a false discovery rate of 0.05 in a later analysis. Because counts were too low, about 18 rarely observed V segments, including chromosome 9 orphons, were excluded from the earlier analysis of about 500 of the donors. Immune exposure information for the cohort was limited to CMV serostatus. In a later analysis, HLA-associated TCR beta chains showed more clonal expansion and lower generation probabilities than non-associated chains that were equally common. A later analysis found that TCR association rates varied across HLA loci, with DRB1 alleles showing the most associated TCRs and HLA-C alleles the fewest. The study listed approximately 150 TCR beta chains as associated with cytomegalovirus. While some public TCRs were present in many individuals, most TCR sequences turned up only very rarely across donors. The cohort was sequenced for TCR beta chains only, and without alpha or paired-chain data the features that could be detected were limited. The classifier was reported to diagnose cytomegalovirus status with high specificity and sensitivity in both the original and validation cohorts. V-gene and J-gene trimming of TCR beta chains was associated with a missense DCLRE1C variant in a later genetic analysis, and the association was replicated in an independent cohort. When HLA alleles, especially DR and DQ, strongly co-occurred, attributing TCR associations to individual alleles was difficult. According to a later analysis, parvovirus B19, influenza, CMV and Epstein-Barr virus appeared linked to several top co-occurrence clusters. A further reported finding was that TCR beta sequences accurately predicted the HLA-A and HLA-B alleles for most subjects in the first cohort. HLA typing was unavailable for some donors at each locus, so association tests used only the typed subset. A few of the identified cytomegalovirus-associated TCR beta chains were confirmed in vitro to be specific for cytomegalovirus antigens.

With respect to this clone: It has no known antigen specificity. No much larger clone exists at a distance of one base, and base qualities are not known.

The cohort comprised fewer than 700 healthy bone marrow donors. At the time of sampling, every cohort member was nominally healthy, though immune exposures that went unrecorded were likely present. The donor was CMV seropositive and was included in the group of about 290 seropositive cohort members. A peripheral blood sample was provided by each donor, and peripheral blood mononuclear cells were used for TCR beta sequencing. Genomic DNA extraction from the blood cell samples was performed with the Qiagen DNeasy Blood Extraction Kit. The sequenced sample consisted of PBMCs. The sequence is built from TRBV11-3 and TRBJ2-1; the D gene is possibly TRBD2, with 5 bases matching. The source is a woman aged 40 to 50 in good health and CMV-seropositive. The bases are TGTGCCAGCAGTTCAGCGCAGCGGAGCCCCGGCGTGGAGCAGTTCTTC. Its protein is CASSSAQRSPGVEQFF.